Each of the 17 T cell receptor beta chains below was sequenced from the same sample in a study of cytomegalovirus exposure and HLA in healthy donors. PCR primers comprised 60 Vbeta and 13 Jbeta primers. The table came from immunoSEQ multiplex PCR; TCRdb's copy has only in-frame clones and leaves some out. The sample shows under 200,000 clones, 80% of them seen only once. The specimen sequenced was PBMCs. Receptor source: a woman aged 50 to 65 in good health and CMV-seropositive.

V is TRBV6-6 and J is TRBJ2-7; 7 bases map to TRBD1. The V and J ends lost 2 bases and 6 bases, in that order; junction bases with no gene match: 7. The CDR3 is 14 residues long. Germline V gives CDR1 MNHNY, CDR2 SVGAGI (reference sequence). The DNA for the CDR3 is TGTGCCAGCAGTTACCCCCAGACAGGGTTCGAGCAGTACTTC. Its protein is CASSYPQTGFEQYF.

The gene calls are TRBV15 and TRBJ2-7, with D possibly TRBD1 on 6 matching bases. In germline, CDR1 is LNHNV, CDR2 YYDKDF (reference sequence). The V end lost 1 base, the J end lost 7 bases, and 11 bases lay between the germline ends. CDR3 length equals 13 residues. The CDR3 loop reads CATSRATGVEQYF. CDR3 in DNA: TGTGCCACCAGCAGAGCGACAGGCGTAGAGCAGTACTTC.

The rearrangement joins TRBV7-3 to TRBJ2-5; 9 bases align to TRBD2. The CDR3 totals 14 residues. J lost 5 bases, V lost 1 base, and 2 bases had no gene match. Germline V gene data show CDR1 as SGHTA and CDR2 as FQGTGA. For the CDR3, the DNA is TGTGCCAGCAGCTTAATAGCGGGAGCTGAGACCCAGTACTTC. It codes for CASSLIAGAETQYF.

This clone was picked up one time. The V and J genes are TRBV10-3 and TRBJ2-7, with 8 bases lining up with TRBD1. The length of the CDR3 is 15 residues. Germline CDR1 reads ENHRY; CDR2 reads SYGVKD. After removal of 4 bases from V and 10 bases from J, the junction contained 15 bases not matched to a gene. Written as DNA, the CDR3 is TGTGCCATCAGTGCGGTATCAGGGGGCGTTATGGATCAGTACTTC. It is translated as CAISAVSGGVMDQYF.

The chain carries TRBV11-2 and TRBJ2-7; D is ambiguous. Looked up from germline, CDR1 is SGHAT and CDR2 is FQNNGV. The CDR3 contains 12 residues. With 2 bases removed from V and 4 bases from J, the gap between germline ends came to 6 bases. In DNA, the CDR3 is TGTGCCAGCAGCTTATTCGGTTACGAGCAGTACTTC. Translated: CASSLFGYEQYF. The entire variable domain, with the rest obtained from reference TRBV11-2 and TRBJ2-7, is as follows: EAGVAQSPRYKIIEKRQSVAFWCNPISGHATLYWYQQILGQGPKLLIQFQNNGVVDDSQLPKDRFSAERLKGVDSTLKIQPAKLEDSAVYLCASSLFGYEQYFGPGTRLTVT.

This clone occurred once. This chain uses TRBV14 with TRBJ1-1; D uncertain. The V gene lost 3 bases and the J gene lost 1 base, with 12 bases spanning the gap. The CDR3 extends over 15 amino acids. CDR1 is SGHDN and CDR2 is FVKESK in the germline V gene. In DNA form, the CDR3 reads TGTGCCAGCAGCCAGGGGAGTGTGGGGAACACTGAAGCTTTCTTT. Amino acids: CASSQGSVGNTEAFF.

V is TRBV27 and J is TRBJ2-7, with 9 bases fitting TRBD2. CDR1 MNHEY and CDR2 SMNVEV come from the germline V gene (reference sequence). The CDR3 runs to 17 residues. The V gene end was trimmed by 0 bases and the J gene end by 6 bases; junction bases not matched to a gene: 12. CDR3 nucleotide sequence: TGTGCCAGCAGTTTATCGCGATTCGCGGGGGGGCCTGCCGAGCAGTACTTC. Translating gives CASSLSRFAGGPAEQYF.

The chain has TRBV7-2 and TRBJ2-5; perhaps TRBD1 as D (5 bases). V was cut by 7 bases and J by 5 bases, with 17 bases left in between. CDR1 and CDR2 from the germline V gene are SGHTA and FQGNSA. CDR3 length: 14 amino acids. The CDR3 loop is CASTRARVGETQYF. CDR3 in DNA: TGTGCCAGCACCCGAGCCAGGGTTGGTGAGACCCAGTACTTC.

The chain couples TRBV7-3 to TRBJ2-1; a weak D match, TRBD2 (6 bases). CDR3 length equals 15 residues. Per germline, CDR1 SGHTA and CDR2 FQGTGA. Trimming shortened V by 5 bases and J by 4 bases, and 15 bases separated the two germline ends. In DNA form, the CDR3 reads TGTGCCAGCAGCCCATCTAGCGCACTATACAATGAGCAGTTCTTC. Translated: CASSPSSALYNEQFF.

This chain joins TRBV19 and TRBJ2-1; 7 bases are a match to TRBD2. Per the germline V gene, CDR1 is LNHDA and CDR2 is SQIVND (reference sequence). The length of the CDR3 is 16 residues. V shed 2 bases and J 5 bases; nucleotides not matched to a gene: 9. As DNA, the CDR3 is TGTGCCAGTAGTATAAAAGGGTGGGAGGGGAACAATGAGCAGTTCTTC. Protein sequence: CASSIKGWEGNNEQFF.

The chain recombines TRBV4-2 with TRBJ1-1; D remains unclear. This CDR3 is 15 amino acids long. CDR1 and CDR2 (germline): LGHNA, YNFKEQ. The V gene lost 3 bases and the J gene lost 0 bases, with 11 bases spanning the gap. The chain's CDR3 is CASSQRSTVNTEAFF. Written as DNA, the CDR3 is TGTGCCAGCAGCCAGAGGTCCACTGTGAACACTGAAGCTTTCTTT.

The chain recombines TRBV27 with TRBJ2-5, with D perhaps matching TRBD2 (5 bases). Germline V CDR1 and CDR2: MNHEY, SMNVEV (reference sequence). V was shortened by 2 bases and J by 4 bases, with 11 bases between the two germline ends. The CDR3 length is 14 residues. In DNA form, the CDR3 reads TGTGCCAGCAGTTTAAGCGTGGGGAGAGAGACCCAGTACTTC. This codes for CASSLSVGRETQYF.

The chain carries TRBV14 and TRBJ2-5; tentatively, D is TRBD2 (6 bases). This CDR3 contains 14 residues. With 4 bases removed from V and 4 bases from J, the gap between germline ends came to 13 bases. Looked up from germline, CDR1 is SGHDN and CDR2 is FVKESK. The chain's CDR3 is CASSRRRAGETQYF. The CDR3 bases are TGTGCCAGCAGCCGGAGGAGGGCGGGAGAGACCCAGTACTTC.

The chain is built from TRBV29-1 and TRBJ2-3, with D perhaps TRBD2 (7 bases). The CDR3 is 16 amino acids. CDR1 SQVTM and CDR2 ANQGSEA come from the germline V gene. Trimming took off 8 bases at V and 3 bases at J, with 24 bases between the two ends. This CDR3 is CSSRGWGGGATDTQYF. The CDR3 bases are TGCAGCTCCAGGGGATGGGGGGGTGGGGCAACAGATACGCAGTATTTT.

The rearrangement links TRBV4-2 to TRBJ2-4; possibly TRBD1 for D (6 bases). Trimming shortened V by 0 bases and J by 9 bases, and 21 bases separated the two germline ends. The CDR3 totals 17 residues. Germline-derived CDR1 and CDR2 are LGHNA and YNFKEQ. The CDR3 is CASSQDFLGRGLGIQYF. Written as DNA, the CDR3 is TGTGCCAGCAGCCAAGATTTTTTGGGCAGGGGCCTGGGCATTCAGTACTTC.

This clone showed up just a few times. J is TRBJ2-1 and V is TRBV19; 8 positions agree with TRBD2. The CDR3 covers 14 residues. Germline lookup yields CDR1 LNHDA and CDR2 SQIVND (reference sequence). V lost 6 bases and J lost 4; bases outside the gene matches: 5. CDR3 residues: CASRSSGRYNEQFF. For the CDR3, the DNA is TGTGCCAGTAGGTCCAGCGGGAGATACAATGAGCAGTTCTTC.

This clone has just a few counts. CDR3 in amino acids: CSAINRDRYTF. The CDR3 DNA follows: TGCAGTGCTATCAACAGGGACCGCTACACCTTC. V and J are TRBV20-1 and TRBJ1-2; D might be TRBD1 (6 bases). This CDR3 comprises 11 residues. CDR1 is DFQATT and CDR2 is SNEGSKA in the germline V gene (reference sequence). Deletions cut 4 bases from V and 9 bases from J, with 12 bases between.